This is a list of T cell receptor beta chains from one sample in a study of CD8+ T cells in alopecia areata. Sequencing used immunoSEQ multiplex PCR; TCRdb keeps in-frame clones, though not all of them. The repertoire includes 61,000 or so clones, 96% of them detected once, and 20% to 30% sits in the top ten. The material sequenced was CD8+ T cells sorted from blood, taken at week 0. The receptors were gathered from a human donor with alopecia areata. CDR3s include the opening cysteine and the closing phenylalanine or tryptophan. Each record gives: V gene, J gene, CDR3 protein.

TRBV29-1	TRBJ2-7	CSVEFGEQYF
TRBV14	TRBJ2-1	CASSQTPREVEQFF
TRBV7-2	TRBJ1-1	CASSLGGDRGVEAFF
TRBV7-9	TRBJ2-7	CASSLDGDEQYF
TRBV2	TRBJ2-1	CASSLSRDGGYNEQFF
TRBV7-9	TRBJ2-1	CASSLGGEQFF
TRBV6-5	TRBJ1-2	CASSPDRGSHYGYTF
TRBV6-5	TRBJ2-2	CASSKGGYTGELFF
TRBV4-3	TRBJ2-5	CASSQDHLQETQYF
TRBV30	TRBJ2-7	CASSSMTASYEQYF
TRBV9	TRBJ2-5	CASSVEQETQYF
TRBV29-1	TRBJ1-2	CSVEDRTATHGYTF
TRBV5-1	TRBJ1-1	CASSLTGAPNTEAFF
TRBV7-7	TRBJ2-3	CASSPEGATDTQYF
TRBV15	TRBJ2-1	CATTGTNNEQFF
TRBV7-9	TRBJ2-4	CASSHDDVRAKNIQYF
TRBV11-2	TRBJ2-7	CASSPDRGQSYEQYF
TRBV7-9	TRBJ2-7	CASSLAGRQDEQYF
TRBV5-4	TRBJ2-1	CASSLGDTQNEQFF
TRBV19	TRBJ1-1	CVSSIATGGFSWYTEAFF
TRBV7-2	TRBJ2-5	CASSLAFGLAGKETQYF
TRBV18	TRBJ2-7	CASSPPRSASAEQYF
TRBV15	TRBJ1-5	CATSRQGLSNQPQHF
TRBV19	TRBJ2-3	CARQSGGLYPDTQYF
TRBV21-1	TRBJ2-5	CASSNPTRMETQYF
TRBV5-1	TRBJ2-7	CASSLEASGAGRYEQYF
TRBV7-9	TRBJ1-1	CASSSERDIHTEAFF
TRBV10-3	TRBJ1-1	CAISGGTGTEAFF
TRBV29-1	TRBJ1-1	CSVAAGWNTEAFF
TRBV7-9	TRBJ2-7	CASSLVGDPYEQYF
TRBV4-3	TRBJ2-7	CASSQDLAGLNYEQYF
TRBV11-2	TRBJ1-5	CASSWVGGQPQHF
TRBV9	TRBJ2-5	CASSPSTWNATQYF
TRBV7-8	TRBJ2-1	CASSFREGTAYNEQFF
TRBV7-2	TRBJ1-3	CASSSRVGNTIYF
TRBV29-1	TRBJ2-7	CSVAGTYGQYF
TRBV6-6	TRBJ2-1	CASNSGGADEQFF
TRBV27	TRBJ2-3	CASTKRGLRTDTQYF
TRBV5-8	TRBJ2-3	CASRSQTALTDTQYF
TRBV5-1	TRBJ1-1	CASSLGDRDTEAFF
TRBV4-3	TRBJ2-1	CASSQDGGRYNEQFF
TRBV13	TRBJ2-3	CATRWGSTDTQYF
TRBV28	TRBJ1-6	CASSHRVLGSPLHF
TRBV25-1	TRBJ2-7	CASSERQPYEQYF
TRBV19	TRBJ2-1	CASSIGERGLRFF
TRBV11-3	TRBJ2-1	CASSLERGAYNEQFF